This TCR beta chain was documented in a study of cytomegalovirus exposure and HLA in healthy donors. The CDR3 is 15 amino acids. CDR1 and CDR2 from the germline V gene are SGDLS and YYNGEE. The V gene end was trimmed by 4 bases and the J gene end by 5 bases; junction bases not matched to a gene: 8. Points from the study as a whole: Among donors in an Asian-associated ancestry cluster, a later analysis reportedly found fewer N-insertions than the approximately 670-donor mean. Cytomegalovirus association was assigned to more than 150 TCR beta chains.

To note about this clone: What it recognizes is unknown.

PCR was performed using 60 Vbeta and 13 Jbeta primers. Original handling: An analysis performed later counted about 80 million unique TCR beta chains (roughly 9.9 million of them shared). The repertoire was sequenced with immunoSEQ multiplex PCR; TCRdb's copy has only in-frame clones and lacks some. The D gene and trimming were derived from the DNA, and the V and J assignments and clone size from that table. Among about 190,000 clones listed, 70% to 80% were seen once. This chain links TRBV9 with TRBJ2-7; 11 bases align to TRBD2. Sequenced: PBMCs. This receptor was obtained from a woman between 25 and 40 years old in good health and CMV-seropositive. The CDR3 sequence is CASSLRVLAGDEQYF. In nucleotides, the CDR3 is TGTGCCAGCAGCCTTAGGGTACTAGCGGGAGACGAGCAGTACTTC.